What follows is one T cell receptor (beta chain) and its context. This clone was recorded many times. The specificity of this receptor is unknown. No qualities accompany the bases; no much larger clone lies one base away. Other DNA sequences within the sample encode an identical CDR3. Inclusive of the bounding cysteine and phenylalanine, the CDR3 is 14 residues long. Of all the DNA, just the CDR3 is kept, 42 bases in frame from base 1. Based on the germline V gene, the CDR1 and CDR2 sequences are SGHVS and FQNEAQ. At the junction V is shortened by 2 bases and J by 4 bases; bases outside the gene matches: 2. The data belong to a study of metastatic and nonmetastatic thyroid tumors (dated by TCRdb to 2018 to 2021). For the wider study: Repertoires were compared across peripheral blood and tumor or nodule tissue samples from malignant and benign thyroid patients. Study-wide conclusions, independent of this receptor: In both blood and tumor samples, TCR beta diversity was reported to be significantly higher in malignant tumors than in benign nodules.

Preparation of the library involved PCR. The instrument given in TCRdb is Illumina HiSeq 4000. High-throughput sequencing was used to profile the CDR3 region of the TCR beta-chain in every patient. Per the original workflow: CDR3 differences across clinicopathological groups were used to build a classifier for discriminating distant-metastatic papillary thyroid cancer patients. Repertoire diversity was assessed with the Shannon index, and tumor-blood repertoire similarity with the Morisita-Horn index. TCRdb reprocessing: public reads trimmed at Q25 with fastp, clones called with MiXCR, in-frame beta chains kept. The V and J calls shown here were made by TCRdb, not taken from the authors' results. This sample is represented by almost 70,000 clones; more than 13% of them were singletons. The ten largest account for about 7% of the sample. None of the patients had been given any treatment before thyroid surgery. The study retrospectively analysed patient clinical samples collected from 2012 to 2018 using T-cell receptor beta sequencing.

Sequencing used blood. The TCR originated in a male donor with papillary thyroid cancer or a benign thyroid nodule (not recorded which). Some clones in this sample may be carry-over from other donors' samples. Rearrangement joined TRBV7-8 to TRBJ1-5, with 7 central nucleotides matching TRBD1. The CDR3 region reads CASSLSGGNQPQHF. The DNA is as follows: TGTGCCAGCAGCTTATCAGGGGGGAATCAGCCCCAGCATTTT.